A single sample gave rise to the 3 T cell receptor beta chains below, sequenced in a study of blood T cells in healthy people across ages. A J-beta primer mix and a sample-barcoded 5' primer were used in a second PCR of roughly 6 to 12 cycles. TCRdb re-derived calls from the 5' RACE reads in MiXCR, one entry per CDR3 protein. The sample has 1.8 million or so distinct CDR3 sequences; 35% to 50% are singletons. The specimen sequenced was blood. The receptors here all came from a human donor in good health.

The chain recombines TRBV6-6 with TRBJ1-1; D not resolved. The CDR3 sequence is 13 residues long. V dropped 3 bases and J dropped 5 bases, with 10 bases sitting between them. The germline V gene has CDR1 MNHNY and CDR2 SVGAGI (reference sequence). The CDR3 nucleotides are TGTGCCAGCAGTTATGGGGTTTTGACTGAAGCTTTCTTT. Encoded protein: CASSYGVLTEAFF.

The chain employs TRBV4-1 and TRBJ2-5, with D possibly TRBD1 on 5 matching bases. CDR3 length: 15 amino acids. Between the trimmed V and J ends, which lost 0 bases and 5 bases, there was a span of 13 bases. Germline V lookup: CDR1 MGHRA, CDR2 YSYEKL. Here the CDR3 reads CASSQEGDPDETQYF. CDR3 in DNA: TGCGCCAGCAGCCAAGAAGGGGATCCTGACGAGACCCAGTACTTC.

The chain joins TRBV3-1 to TRBJ1-2; no clear D gene. Germline assignment: CDR1 LGHDT and CDR2 YNNKEL (reference sequence). The CDR3 extends over 12 amino acids. V was clipped by 3 bases and J by 6 bases, with 8 bases between them. The CDR3 spells CASSQTLNGYTF. CDR3 coding DNA: TGTGCCAGCAGCCAGACACTAAATGGCTACACCTTC.